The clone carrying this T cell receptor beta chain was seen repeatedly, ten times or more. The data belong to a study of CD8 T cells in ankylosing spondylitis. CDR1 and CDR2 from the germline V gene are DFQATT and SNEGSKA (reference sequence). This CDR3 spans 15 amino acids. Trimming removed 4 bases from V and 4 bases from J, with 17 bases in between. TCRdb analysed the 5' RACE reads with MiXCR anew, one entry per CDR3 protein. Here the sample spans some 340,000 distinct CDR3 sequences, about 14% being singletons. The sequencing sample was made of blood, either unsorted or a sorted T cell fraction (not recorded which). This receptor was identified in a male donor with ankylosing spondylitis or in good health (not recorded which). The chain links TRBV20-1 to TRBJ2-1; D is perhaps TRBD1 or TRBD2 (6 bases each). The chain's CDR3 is CSATELGGLYNEQFF. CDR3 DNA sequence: TGCAGTGCTACTGAGCTGGGGGGCCTGTACAATGAGCAGTTCTTC.